This TCR beta chain was sequenced in a study of PD-L1 blockade in urothelial cancer. At the level of the study: The analyses of blood took place 3 weeks (second dose) and 6 weeks after treatment start. Per blood sample, T cells had a median of roughly 150,000.

Generated by immunoSEQ multiplex PCR, the TCRdb table keeps only in-frame clones and is missing some. Here the sample spans 40,000 to 50,000 clones, about 81% being singletons. Stated time point: pretreatment peripheral blood. Each patient gave between 1 and 8 samples, pretreatment and on-treatment. V was trimmed by 6 bases and J by 4 bases, leaving 12 bases between them. From germline, CDR1 is SGHDN and CDR2 FVKESK. The CDR3 covers 13 residues. The J gene is TRBJ1-1, the V gene TRBV14; a possible D gene is TRBD1 (5 bases). The receptor was isolated from a man in his sixties or seventies with urothelial cancer. Sequenced here: PBMCs, sampled around atezolizumab (anti-PD-L1) treatment. In DNA, the CDR3 is TGTGCCAGCAGTATATCGGGGGGCACTGAAGCTTTCTTT. Its translation: CASSISGGTEAFF.